The rows below give T cell receptor beta chains drawn from one sample of a study of T cell responses to AZD1222 COVID-19 vaccine. The data were produced by immunoSEQ multiplex PCR, yet TCRdb's version contains in-frame clones alone and is incomplete. The sample shows more than 85,000 clones, 88% of them seen only once. The source was peripheral blood, collected on day 0 of AZD1222 vaccination. These receptor sequences come from an adult in good health. The CDR3 runs from the conserved cysteine through the conserved F or W. The D gene is left open where the match is weak. Size is omitted from some rows. Given values are once, few, many or a class for expanded clones.

j_gene,abundance,d_gene,v_gene,CDR3nt,CDR3aa
TRBJ1-6,NA,NA,TRBV3-1/TRBV3-2,TGTGCCAGCAGCCCGGGGCGCGAAGGAAATTCACCCCTCCACTTT,CASSPGREGNSPLHF
TRBJ2-3,NA,NA,TRBV10-3,TGTGCCCTGGTGTGGGTCGGGAGCGGTGGCACAGATACGCAGTATTTT,CALVWVGSGGTDTQYF
TRBJ1-2,NA,NA,TRBV5-1,TGCGCCAGCAGCTTGTCTGGGGGAGTGGGCTATGGCTACACCTTC,CASSLSGGVGYGYTF
TRBJ2-1,NA,TRBD2,TRBV5-1,TGCGCCAGCAGCTTGGATCTGGGACTAGCGGGAGGATCGGATGAGCAGTTCTTC,CASSLDLGLAGGSDEQFF
TRBJ1-2,NA,TRBD1,TRBV2,TGTGCCAGCAGGGGCTCCTGGGACAGCCCGGATGGCTACACCTTC,CASRGSWDSPDGYTF
TRBJ1-3,NA,TRBD1,TRBV7-2,TGTGCCACCCTATCGGGGACAGTCTCTGGAAACACCATATATTTT,CATLSGTVSGNTIYF
TRBJ1-5,NA,NA,TRBV19,TGTGCCAGTAAGAGGGCGCCGAGCAATCAGCCCCAGCATTTT,CASKRAPSNQPQHF
TRBJ2-5,NA,NA,TRBV30,TGTGCCTGGAGTGTAAACACCCAAGAGACCCAGTACTTC,CAWSVNTQETQYF
TRBJ2-5,few,NA,TRBV18,TGTGCCAGCTCACCCTGGCAACAGAGTGAGCAAGAGACCCAGTACTTC,CASSPWQQSEQETQYF
TRBJ1-4,NA,TRBD1,TRBV5-4,TGTGCCAGCAGCAAGGACAGGGGGCGAGCTGAAAAACTGTTTTTT,CASSKDRGRAEKLFF
TRBJ1-3,once,TRBD1,TRBV29-1,TGCAGCGTTGGACAGGGTCTTGGAAACACCATATATTTT,CSVGQGLGNTIYF
TRBJ2-1,NA,TRBD1,TRBV29-1,TGCAGCGGGAGGACAGGGTTTAATTATGAGCAGTTCTTC,CSGRTGFNYEQFF
TRBJ2-2,NA,NA,TRBV20-1,TGCAGTGCTAGTCCCATAAACACCGGGGAGCTGTTTTTT,CSASPINTGELFF
TRBJ2-3,NA,NA,TRBV28,TGTGCCAGCAGTAGCCCCACCACAGATACGCAGTATTTT,CASSSPTTDTQYF